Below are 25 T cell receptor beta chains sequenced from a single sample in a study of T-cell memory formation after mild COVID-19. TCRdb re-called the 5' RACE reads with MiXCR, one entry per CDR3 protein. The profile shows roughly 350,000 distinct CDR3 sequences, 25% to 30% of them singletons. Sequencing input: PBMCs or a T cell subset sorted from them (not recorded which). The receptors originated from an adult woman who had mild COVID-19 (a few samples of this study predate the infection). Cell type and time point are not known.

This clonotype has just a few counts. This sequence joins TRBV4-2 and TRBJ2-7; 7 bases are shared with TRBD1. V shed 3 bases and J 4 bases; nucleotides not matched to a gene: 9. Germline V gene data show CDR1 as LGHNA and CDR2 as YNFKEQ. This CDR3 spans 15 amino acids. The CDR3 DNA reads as TGTGCCAGCAGCCAGTCCGCCGGGACAGATTACGAGCAGTACTTC. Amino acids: CASSQSAGTDYEQYF.

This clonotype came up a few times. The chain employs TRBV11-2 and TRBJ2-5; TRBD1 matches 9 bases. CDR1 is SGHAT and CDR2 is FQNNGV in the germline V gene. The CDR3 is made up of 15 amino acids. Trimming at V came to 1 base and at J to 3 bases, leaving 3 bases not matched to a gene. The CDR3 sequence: CASSLGRTGEETQYF. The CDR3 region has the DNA TGTGCCAGCAGCTTAGGCAGGACAGGGGAAGAGACCCAGTACTTC.

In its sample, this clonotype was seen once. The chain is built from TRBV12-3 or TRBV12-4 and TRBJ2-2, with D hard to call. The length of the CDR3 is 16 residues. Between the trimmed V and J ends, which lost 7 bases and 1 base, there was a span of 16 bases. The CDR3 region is CASTKTPPGNTGELFF. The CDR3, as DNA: TGTGCCAGCACCAAAACCCCTCCGGGGAACACCGGGGAGCTGTTTTTT.

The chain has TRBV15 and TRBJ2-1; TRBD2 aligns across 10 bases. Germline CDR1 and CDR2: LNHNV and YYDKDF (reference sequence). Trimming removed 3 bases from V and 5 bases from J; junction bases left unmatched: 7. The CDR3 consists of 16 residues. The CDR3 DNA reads TGTGCCACCAGCAGGGAGCTAGCGGGAGTCAACAATGAGCAGTTCTTC. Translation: CATSRELAGVNNEQFF.

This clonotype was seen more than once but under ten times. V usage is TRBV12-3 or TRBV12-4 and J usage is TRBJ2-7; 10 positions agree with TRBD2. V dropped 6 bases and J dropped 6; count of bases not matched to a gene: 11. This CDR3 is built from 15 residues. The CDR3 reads CASSSSGGGAFEQYF. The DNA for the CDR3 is TGTGCCAGCAGCTCCAGCGGGGGGGGCGCGTTCGAGCAGTACTTC.

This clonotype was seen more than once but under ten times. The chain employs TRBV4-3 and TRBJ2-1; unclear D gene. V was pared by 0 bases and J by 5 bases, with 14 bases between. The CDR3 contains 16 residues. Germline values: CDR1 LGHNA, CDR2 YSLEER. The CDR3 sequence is CASSQDTGSWNNEQFF. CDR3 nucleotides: TGCGCCAGCAGCCAAGATACGGGTAGCTGGAACAATGAGCAGTTCTTC.

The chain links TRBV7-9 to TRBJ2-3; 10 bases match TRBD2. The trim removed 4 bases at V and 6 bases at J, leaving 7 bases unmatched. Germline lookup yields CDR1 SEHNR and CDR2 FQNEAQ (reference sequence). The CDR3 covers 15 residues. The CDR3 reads CASSSLAGRWDTQYF. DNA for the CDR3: TGTGCCAGCAGCTCACTAGCGGGGCGTTGGGATACGCAGTATTTT. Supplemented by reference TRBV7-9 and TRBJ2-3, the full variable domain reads DTGVSQNPRHKITKRGQNVTFRCDPISEHNRLYWYRQTLGQGPEFLTYFQNEAQLEKSRLLSDRFSAERPKGSFSTLEIQRTEQGDSAMYLCASSSLAGRWDTQYFGPGTRLTVL.

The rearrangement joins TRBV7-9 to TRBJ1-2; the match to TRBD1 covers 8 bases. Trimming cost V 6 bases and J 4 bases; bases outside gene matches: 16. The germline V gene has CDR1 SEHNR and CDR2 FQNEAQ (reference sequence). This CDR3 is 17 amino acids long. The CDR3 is CASRAMIGDRGPYGYTF. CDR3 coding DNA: TGTGCCAGCAGAGCTATGATCGGAGACAGGGGCCCCTATGGCTACACCTTC.

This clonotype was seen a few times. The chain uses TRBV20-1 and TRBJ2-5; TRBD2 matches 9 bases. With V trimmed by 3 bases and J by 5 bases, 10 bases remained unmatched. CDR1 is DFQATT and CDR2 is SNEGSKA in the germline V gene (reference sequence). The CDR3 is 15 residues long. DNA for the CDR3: TGCAGTGCTAGTCGGCCTAGCGGGGCCCGGGAGACCCAGTACTTC. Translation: CSASRPSGARETQYF.

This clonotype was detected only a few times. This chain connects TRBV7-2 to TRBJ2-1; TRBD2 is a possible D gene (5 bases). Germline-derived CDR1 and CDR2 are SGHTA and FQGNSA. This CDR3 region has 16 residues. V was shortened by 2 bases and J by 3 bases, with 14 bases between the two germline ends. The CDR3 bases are TGTGCCAGCAGCTTATACGGGCGGGCCCTCTACAATGAGCAGTTCTTC. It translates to CASSLYGRALYNEQFF.

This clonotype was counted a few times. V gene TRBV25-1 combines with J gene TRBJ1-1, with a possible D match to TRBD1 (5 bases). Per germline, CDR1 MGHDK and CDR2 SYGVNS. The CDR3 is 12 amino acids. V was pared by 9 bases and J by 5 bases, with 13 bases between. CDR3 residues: CASQGEGTEAFF. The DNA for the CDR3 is TGTGCCAGTCAGGGTGAGGGGACTGAAGCTTTCTTT.

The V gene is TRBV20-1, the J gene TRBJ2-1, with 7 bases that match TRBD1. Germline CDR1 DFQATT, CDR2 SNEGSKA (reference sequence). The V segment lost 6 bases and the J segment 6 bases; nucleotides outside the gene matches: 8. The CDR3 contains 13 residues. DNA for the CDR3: TGCAGTGCCGTTCGACAGGGCTCCAATGAGCAGTTCTTC. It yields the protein CSAVRQGSNEQFF.

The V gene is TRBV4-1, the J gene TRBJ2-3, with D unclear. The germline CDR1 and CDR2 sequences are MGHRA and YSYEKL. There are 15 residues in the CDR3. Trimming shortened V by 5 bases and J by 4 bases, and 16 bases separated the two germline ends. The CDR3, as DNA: TGCGCCAGCAGCTCCCATTGGGGAAACCCAGATACGCAGTATTTT. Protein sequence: CASSSHWGNPDTQYF.

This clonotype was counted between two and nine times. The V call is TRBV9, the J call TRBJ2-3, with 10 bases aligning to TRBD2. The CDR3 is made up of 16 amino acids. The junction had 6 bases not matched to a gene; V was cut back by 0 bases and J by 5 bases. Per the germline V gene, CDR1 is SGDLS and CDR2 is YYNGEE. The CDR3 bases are TGTGCCAGCAGCGTAGGGCTAGCGGGGGCCATAGATACGCAGTATTTT. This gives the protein CASSVGLAGAIDTQYF.

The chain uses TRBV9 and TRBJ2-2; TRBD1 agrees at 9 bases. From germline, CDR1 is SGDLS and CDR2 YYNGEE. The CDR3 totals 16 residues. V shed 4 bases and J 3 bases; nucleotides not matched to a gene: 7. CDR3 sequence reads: CASSKTGGFDTGELFF. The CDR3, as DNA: TGTGCCAGCAGCAAAACAGGGGGCTTTGACACCGGGGAGCTGTTTTTT.

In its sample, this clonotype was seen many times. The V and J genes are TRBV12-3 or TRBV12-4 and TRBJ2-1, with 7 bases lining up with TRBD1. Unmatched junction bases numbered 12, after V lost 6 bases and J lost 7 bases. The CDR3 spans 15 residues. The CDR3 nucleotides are TGTGCCAGCAGCCGTCGACAGGGAAGGACTAATGAGCAGTTCTTC. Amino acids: CASSRRQGRTNEQFF.

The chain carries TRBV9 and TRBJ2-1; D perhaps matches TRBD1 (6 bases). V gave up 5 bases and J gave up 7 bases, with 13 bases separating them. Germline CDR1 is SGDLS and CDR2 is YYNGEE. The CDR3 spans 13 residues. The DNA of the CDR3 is TGTGCCAGCAGAGCTACGACAGGAAATGAGCAGTTCTTC. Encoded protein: CASRATTGNEQFF.

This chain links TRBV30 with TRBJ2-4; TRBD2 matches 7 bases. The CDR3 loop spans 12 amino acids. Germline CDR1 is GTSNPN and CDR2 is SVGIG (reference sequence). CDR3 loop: CAGGEGPNIQYF. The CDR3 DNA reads TGTGCGGGAGGGGAGGGTCCAAACATTCAGTACTTC.

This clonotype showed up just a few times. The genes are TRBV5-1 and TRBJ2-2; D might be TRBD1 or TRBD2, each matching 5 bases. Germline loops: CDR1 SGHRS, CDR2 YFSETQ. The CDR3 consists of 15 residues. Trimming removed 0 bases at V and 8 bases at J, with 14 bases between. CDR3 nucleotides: TGCGCCAGCAGCTTGGGACAGACCGGGACGGGGGAGCTGTTTTTT. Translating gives CASSLGQTGTGELFF.

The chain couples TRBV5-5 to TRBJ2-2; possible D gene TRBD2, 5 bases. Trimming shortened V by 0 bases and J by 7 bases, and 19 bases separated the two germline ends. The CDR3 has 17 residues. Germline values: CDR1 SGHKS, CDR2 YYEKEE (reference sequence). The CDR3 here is CASSLVSGRLFGGELFF. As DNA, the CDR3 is TGTGCCAGCAGCTTGGTCAGCGGACGCCTTTTTGGCGGGGAGCTGTTTTTT.

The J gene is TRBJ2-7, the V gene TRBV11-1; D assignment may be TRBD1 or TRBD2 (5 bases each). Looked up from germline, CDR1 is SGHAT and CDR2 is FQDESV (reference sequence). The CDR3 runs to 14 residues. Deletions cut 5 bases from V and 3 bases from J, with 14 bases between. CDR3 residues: CASSRRGLLYEQYF. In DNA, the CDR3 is TGTGCCAGCAGCCGCCGGGGCCTACTCTACGAGCAGTACTTC.

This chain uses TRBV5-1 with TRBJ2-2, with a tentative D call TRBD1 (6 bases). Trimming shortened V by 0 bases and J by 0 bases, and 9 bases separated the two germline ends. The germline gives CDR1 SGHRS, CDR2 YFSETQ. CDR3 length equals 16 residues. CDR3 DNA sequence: TGCGCCAGCAGCTTGGCGGGACAAGCGAACACCGGGGAGCTGTTTTTT. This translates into CASSLAGQANTGELFF.

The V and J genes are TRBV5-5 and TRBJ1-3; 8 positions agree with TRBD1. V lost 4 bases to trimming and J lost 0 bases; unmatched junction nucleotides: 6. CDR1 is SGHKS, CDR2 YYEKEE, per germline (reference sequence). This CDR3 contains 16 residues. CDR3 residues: CASSPAGGRSGNTIYF. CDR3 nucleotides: TGTGCCAGCAGCCCCGCAGGGGGCCGCTCTGGAAACACCATATATTTT. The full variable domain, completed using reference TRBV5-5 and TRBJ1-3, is DAGVTQSPTHLIKTRGQQVTLRCSPISGHKSVSWYQQVLGQGPQFIFQYYEKEERGRGNFPDRFSARQFPNYSSELNVNALLLGDSALYLCASSPAGGRSGNTIYFGEGSWLTVV.

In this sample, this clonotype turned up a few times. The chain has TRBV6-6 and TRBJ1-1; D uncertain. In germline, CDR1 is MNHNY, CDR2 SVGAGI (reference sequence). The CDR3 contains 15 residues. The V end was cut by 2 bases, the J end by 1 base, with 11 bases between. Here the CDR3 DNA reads TGTGCCAGCAGTTACGCCCGGGGTAGGAACACTGAAGCTTTCTTT. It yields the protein CASSYARGRNTEAFF.

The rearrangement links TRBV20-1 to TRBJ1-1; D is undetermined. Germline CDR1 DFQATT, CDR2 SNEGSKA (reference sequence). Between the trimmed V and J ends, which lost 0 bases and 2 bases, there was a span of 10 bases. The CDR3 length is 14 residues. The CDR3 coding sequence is TGCAGTGCTAGAGAGGGTGGACCCAACACTGAAGCTTTCTTT. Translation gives CSAREGGPNTEAFF.